The rows below give T cell receptor beta chains drawn from one sample of a study of cytomegalovirus exposure and HLA in healthy donors. This table comes from immunoSEQ multiplex PCR, and its TCRdb copy is limited to in-frame clones, with some not included. In the table there are roughly 100,000 clones, 75% to 85% of which are singletons. Specimen: PBMCs. The receptors stem from a man in his forties or fifties in good health and CMV-seronegative. CDR3s include the opening cysteine and the closing phenylalanine or tryptophan. Each record gives: V gene, J gene, D gene, clone size, CDR3 DNA, CDR3 protein. D genes are given only for firm matches. Part of the rows lack a size; the others show once, few, many or a class for expanded clones.

v_call: TRBV7-7; j_call: TRBJ2-5; d_call: TRBD1; clone_size: NA; cdr3_nt: TGTGCTAGCAGCGAAACAGGGGATCGAGAGACCCAGTACTTC; cdr3_aa: CASSETGDRETQYF
v_call: TRBV7-8; j_call: TRBJ1-5; d_call: NA; clone_size: few; cdr3_nt: TGTGCCAGCAGCCCGATCTGGGGGGATGGCAATCAGCCCCAGCATTTT; cdr3_aa: CASSPIWGDGNQPQHF
v_call: TRBV4-1; j_call: TRBJ1-6; d_call: TRBD1; clone_size: NA; cdr3_nt: TGCGCCAGCAGCCAAGATGATTGGCAGGGGGACGATTCACCCCTCCACTTT; cdr3_aa: CASSQDDWQGDDSPLHF
v_call: TRBV11-3; j_call: TRBJ2-3; d_call: NA; clone_size: NA; cdr3_nt: TGTGCCAGCAGCCCGGACGGATGGGGCGCAGATACGCAGTATTTT; cdr3_aa: CASSPDGWGADTQYF
v_call: TRBV10-3; j_call: TRBJ2-3; d_call: TRBD1; clone_size: NA; cdr3_nt: TGTGCCACCAGGGGGACAGCAGAAACAGATACGCAGTATTTT; cdr3_aa: CATRGTAETDTQYF
v_call: TRBV5-6; j_call: TRBJ1-6; d_call: NA; clone_size: NA; cdr3_nt: TGTGCCAGCAGCTACCGGACAAATAATTCACCCCTCCACTTT; cdr3_aa: CASSYRTNNSPLHF
v_call: TRBV9; j_call: TRBJ1-1; d_call: NA; clone_size: NA; cdr3_nt: TGTGCCAGCAGCGAAACAACAGCCATGAACACTGAAGCTTTCTTT; cdr3_aa: CASSETTAMNTEAFF
v_call: TRBV6-5; j_call: TRBJ2-3; d_call: NA; clone_size: NA; cdr3_nt: TGTGCCAGCAGTTCCCCACAGGGGGGGGGCACAGATACGCAGTATTTT; cdr3_aa: CASSSPQGGGTDTQYF
v_call: TRBV5-1; j_call: TRBJ1-2; d_call: NA; clone_size: NA; cdr3_nt: TGCGCCAGCAGCCCACGACAGGTGGAGGGCTACACCTTC; cdr3_aa: CASSPRQVEGYTF
v_call: TRBV4-1; j_call: TRBJ1-6; d_call: NA; clone_size: once; cdr3_nt: TGCGCCAGCAGCCAAGATGGGGGCGGCCTCTATAATTCACCCCTCCACTTT; cdr3_aa: CASSQDGGGLYNSPLHF
v_call: TRBV18; j_call: TRBJ1-1; d_call: NA; clone_size: NA; cdr3_nt: TGTGCCAGCTCCTCCCTCGGGTACACTGAAGCTTTCTTT; cdr3_aa: CASSSLGYTEAFF
v_call: TRBV7-9; j_call: TRBJ1-5; d_call: NA; clone_size: NA; cdr3_nt: TGTGCCAGCAGCTTAGGAGGTCAGCCCCAGCATTTT; cdr3_aa: CASSLGGQPQHF
v_call: TRBV6-5; j_call: TRBJ1-2; d_call: NA; clone_size: NA; cdr3_nt: TGTGCCAGCAGTTACTCGGAAGCGAGGAACTATGGCTACACCTTC; cdr3_aa: CASSYSEARNYGYTF
v_call: TRBV5-7; j_call: TRBJ2-5; d_call: NA; clone_size: NA; cdr3_nt: TGTGCCAGCAGCTTGCAGGGGTGGGAGACCCAGTACTTC; cdr3_aa: CASSLQGWETQYF
v_call: TRBV5-1; j_call: TRBJ1-5; d_call: NA; clone_size: NA; cdr3_nt: TGCGCCAGCAGCTTGCTGGCAGGTAATCAGCCCCAGCATTTT; cdr3_aa: CASSLLAGNQPQHF
v_call: TRBV4-2; j_call: TRBJ2-1; d_call: TRBD2; clone_size: NA; cdr3_nt: TGTGCCAGCAGCCAACCCGGGACTAACAATGAGCAGTTCTTC; cdr3_aa: CASSQPGTNNEQFF
v_call: TRBV11-2; j_call: TRBJ1-1; d_call: NA; clone_size: NA; cdr3_nt: TGTGCCAGCAGCTTAGATCCAACATCGAGGGCTTTCTTT; cdr3_aa: CASSLDPTSRAFF
v_call: TRBV29-1; j_call: TRBJ2-5; d_call: TRBD1; clone_size: few; cdr3_nt: TGCAGCGTGGGACAGGTCGGAGAGACCCAGTACTTC; cdr3_aa: CSVGQVGETQYF
v_call: TRBV6-6; j_call: TRBJ1-3; d_call: NA; clone_size: NA; cdr3_nt: TGTGCCAGCAGGTGGGGGCCAGATGGAAACACCATATATTTT; cdr3_aa: CASRWGPDGNTIYF
v_call: TRBV5-1; j_call: TRBJ2-6; d_call: NA; clone_size: NA; cdr3_nt: TGCGCCAGCAGGGGAGGTTTCTCTGGGGCCAACGTCCTGACTTTC; cdr3_aa: CASRGGFSGANVLTF
v_call: TRBV5-6; j_call: TRBJ1-6; d_call: NA; clone_size: NA; cdr3_nt: TGTGCCAGCAGCTTACCGGGATCTTCACCCCTCCACTTT; cdr3_aa: CASSLPGSSPLHF
v_call: TRBV2; j_call: TRBJ2-5; d_call: NA; clone_size: NA; cdr3_nt: TGTGCCAGCAGTGCACAGGGCGATGAGACCCAGTACTTC; cdr3_aa: CASSAQGDETQYF
v_call: TRBV6-1; j_call: TRBJ1-4; d_call: NA; clone_size: once; cdr3_nt: TGTGCCAGCAGTGAAGCGAGGTCTAATGAAAAACTGTTTTTT; cdr3_aa: CASSEARSNEKLFF
v_call: TRBV20-1; j_call: TRBJ1-2; d_call: NA; clone_size: once; cdr3_nt: TGCAGTGCTAAGGGGGACGGTGGCTACACCTTC; cdr3_aa: CSAKGDGGYTF
v_call: TRBV6-6; j_call: TRBJ2-2; d_call: TRBD2; clone_size: NA; cdr3_nt: TGTGCCAGCAGTTACCAACTAGCGGTGAACACCGGGGAGCTGTTTTTT; cdr3_aa: CASSYQLAVNTGELFF
v_call: TRBV30; j_call: TRBJ1-5; d_call: TRBD1; clone_size: NA; cdr3_nt: TGTGCCTGGTCTACAGGGGGCAATCAGCCCCAGCATTTT; cdr3_aa: CAWSTGGNQPQHF
v_call: TRBV5-1; j_call: TRBJ2-3; d_call: NA; clone_size: NA; cdr3_nt: TGCGCCAGCAGCTTGGGTGCAGACACCTCCACAGATACGCAGTATTTT; cdr3_aa: CASSLGADTSTDTQYF
v_call: TRBV6-4; j_call: TRBJ1-4; d_call: TRBD1; clone_size: NA; cdr3_nt: TGTGCCAGCAGTGAAGGGGGCCGAGAAAAACTGTTTTTT; cdr3_aa: CASSEGGREKLFF
v_call: TRBV9; j_call: TRBJ1-1; d_call: NA; clone_size: few; cdr3_nt: TGTGCCAGCAGCGTACCCCGCCAGGGTGGCATGAACACTGAAGCTTTCTTT; cdr3_aa: CASSVPRQGGMNTEAFF
v_call: TRBV2; j_call: TRBJ1-2; d_call: NA; clone_size: NA; cdr3_nt: TGTGCCAGCAGTCGGAGTGGCACCTATGGCTACACCTTC; cdr3_aa: CASSRSGTYGYTF
v_call: TRBV7-9; j_call: TRBJ2-7; d_call: NA; clone_size: NA; cdr3_nt: TGTGCCAGCAGCGACACGATGGGCGAGCAGTACTTC; cdr3_aa: CASSDTMGEQYF